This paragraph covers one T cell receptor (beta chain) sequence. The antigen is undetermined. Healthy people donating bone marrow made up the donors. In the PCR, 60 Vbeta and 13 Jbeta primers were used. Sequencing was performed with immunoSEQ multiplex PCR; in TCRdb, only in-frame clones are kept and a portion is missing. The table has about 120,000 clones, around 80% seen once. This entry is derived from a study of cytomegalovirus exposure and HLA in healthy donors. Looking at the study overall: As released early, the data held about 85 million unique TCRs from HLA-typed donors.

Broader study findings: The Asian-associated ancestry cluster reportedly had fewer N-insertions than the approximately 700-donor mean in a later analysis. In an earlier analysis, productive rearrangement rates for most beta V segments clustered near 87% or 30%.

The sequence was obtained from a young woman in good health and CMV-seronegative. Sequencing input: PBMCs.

The CDR3 loop is CATSRGALREYGYTF. In DNA form, the CDR3 reads TGTGCCACCAGCAGAGGGGCACTTCGGGAGTATGGCTACACCTTC. The rearrangement joins TRBV15 to TRBJ1-2; D unclear. Trimming left V 1 base short and J 5 bases short, with 14 bases between. The CDR3 spans 15 residues. Germline CDR1 is LNHNV and CDR2 is YYDKDF (reference sequence).